Shown below are 31 T cell receptor beta chains from a single sample sequenced in a study of chemoradiotherapy in HPV16-positive cancers. Clones were read by immunoSEQ multiplex PCR, and TCRdb kept only the in-frame ones, dropping some. The sample contains about 20,000 clones, about nine tenths of which appear only once. The sequences come from blood, collected from a patient who underwent chemoradiotherapy. The receptors come from a human donor with HPV-associated anogenital cancer.

The J gene is TRBJ2-7, the V gene TRBV5-1, with 7 bases aligning to TRBD2. The CDR3 runs to 17 residues. The J segment lost 3 bases and the V segment lost 0 bases, leaving 12 bases of the junction unmatched. Germline V gives CDR1 SGHRS, CDR2 YFSETQ. The CDR3 loop reads CASSLAPVGTTDYEQYF. The CDR3 DNA follows: TGCGCCAGCAGCTTGGCCCCTGTCGGGACTACAGACTACGAGCAGTACTTC. Combining the CDR3 with reference TRBV5-1 and TRBJ2-7 gives the whole variable domain KAGVTQTPRYLIKTRGQQVTLSCSPISGHRSVSWYQQTPGQGLQFLFEYFSETQRNKGNFPGRFSGRQFSNSRSEMNVSTLELGDSALYLCASSLAPVGTTDYEQYFGPGTRLTVT.

The chain has TRBV27 and TRBJ2-3, with 10 bases aligning to TRBD2. Germline lookup yields CDR1 MNHEY and CDR2 SMNVEV (reference sequence). The junction had 13 bases not matched to a gene; V was cut back by 6 bases and J by 4 bases. CDR3 length: 17 amino acids. As DNA, the CDR3 is TGTGCCAGCAGACCCCCCAGAGCGGGAGGGCCTCCAGATACGCAGTATTTT. Translating gives CASRPPRAGGPPDTQYF.

V gene TRBV6-1 combines with J gene TRBJ1-4; 7 nucleotides align to TRBD1. Germline CDR1 reads MNHNS; CDR2 reads SASEGT. Trimming at V came to 9 bases and at J to 7 bases, leaving 11 bases not matched to a gene. This CDR3 has 14 amino acids. Here the CDR3 reads CASTFDRVGEKLFF. As DNA, the CDR3 is TGTGCCAGTACATTCGACAGGGTGGGTGAAAAACTGTTTTTT.

The chain employs TRBV11-3 and TRBJ1-2; D ambiguous. CDR3 size: 14 residues. V was shortened by 2 bases and J by 5 bases, with 12 bases between the two germline ends. The germline gives CDR1 SGHNT, CDR2 YENEEA. CDR3: CASSLSRNRYGYTF. In nucleotides, the CDR3 is TGTGCCAGCAGCTTATCCCGGAACCGGTATGGCTACACCTTC.

The chain is built from TRBV2 and TRBJ1-2; the D gene is possibly TRBD1 (6 bases). CDR1 is SNHLY, CDR2 FYNNEI, per germline. Trimming left V 1 base short and J 4 bases short, with 13 bases between. The CDR3 is made up of 15 amino acids. The CDR3 region has the DNA TGTGCCAGCAGTGAAGGGCCAGGGGTAGCCTATGGCTACACCTTC. This codes for CASSEGPGVAYGYTF.

This rearrangement joins TRBV4-2 to TRBJ2-6, with 7 bases that match TRBD1. Germline lookup yields CDR1 LGHNA and CDR2 YNFKEQ. The V segment lost 1 base and the J segment 1 base; nucleotides outside the gene matches: 1. The length of the CDR3 is 16 residues. The CDR3 reads CASSQVTGSGANVLTF. For the CDR3, the DNA is TGTGCCAGCAGCCAAGTGACAGGGTCTGGGGCCAACGTCCTGACTTTC.

The V and J genes are TRBV6-5 and TRBJ1-1; no definite D call. Germline V gene lookup returns CDR1 MNHEY and CDR2 SVGAGI. V lost 0 bases to trimming and J lost 1 base, with 9 bases between them. CDR3 length: 15 amino acids. In DNA, the CDR3 is TGTGCCAGCAGTTACTCGAATACGGGGAACACTGAAGCTTTCTTT. Its translation is CASSYSNTGNTEAFF.

V is TRBV4-1 and J is TRBJ1-6; D remains ambiguous. The CDR3 length is 13 residues. From germline, CDR1 is MGHRA and CDR2 YSYEKL. V lost 1 base, J lost 14 bases, and 12 bases lay in between. Here the CDR3 DNA reads TGCGCCAGCAGCCAAGCCTTGATTGCGGCCCTCCACTTT. This codes for CASSQALIAALHF.

The V call is TRBV6-1, the J call TRBJ2-7, with 8 bases matching TRBD1. The CDR3 runs to 14 residues. Germline assignment: CDR1 MNHNS and CDR2 SASEGT. V dropped 4 bases and J dropped 3; count of bases not matched to a gene: 5. As DNA, the CDR3 is TGTGCCAGCAGTGTCGACAGGGGTTTCTACGAGCAGTACTTC. Translation: CASSVDRGFYEQYF.

The chain is built from TRBV28 and TRBJ1-3, with D perhaps matching TRBD1 (5 bases). Germline-derived CDR1 and CDR2 are MDHEN and SYDVKM. This CDR3 is built from 13 residues. With 4 bases removed from V and 5 bases from J, the gap between germline ends came to 9 bases. CDR3 DNA sequence: TGTGCCAGCAGTTCCCCAGGGAGAAACACCATATATTTT. Protein product: CASSSPGRNTIYF.

J is TRBJ1-1 and V is TRBV7-9; no definite D call. Trimming stripped 5 bases from V and 4 bases from J, with 17 bases between. CDR1 and CDR2 (germline): SEHNR, FQNEAQ (reference sequence). The CDR3 totals 15 residues. The CDR3 nucleotides are TGTGCCAGCAGCCCAAAGTGGGAGAAGGGCACTGAAGCTTTCTTT. As protein: CASSPKWEKGTEAFF. Full variable domain (outside the CDR3, taken from reference TRBV7-9 and TRBJ1-1): DTGVSQNPRHKITKRGQNVTFRCDPISEHNRLYWYRQTLGQGPEFLTYFQNEAQLEKSRLLSDRFSAERPKGSFSTLEIQRTEQGDSAMYLCASSPKWEKGTEAFFGQGTRLTVV.

This clone was seen once. The chain links TRBV7-8 to TRBJ1-5; a weak D match, TRBD1 (6 bases). Trimming cost V 1 base and J 7 bases, with 8 bases left between them. The CDR3 has 13 amino acids. Per the germline V gene, CDR1 is SGHVS and CDR2 is FQNEAQ. The chain's CDR3 is CASSLGGHQPQHF. CDR3 nucleotide sequence: TGTGCCAGCAGCTTAGGGGGGCACCAGCCCCAGCATTTT.

The CDR3 is CASRPRTASSYNSPLHF. The CDR3 nucleotides are TGTGCAAGTCGCCCGCGGACAGCGAGCTCCTATAATTCACCCCTCCACTTT. This chain links TRBV12-2 with TRBJ1-6; the table's D call, TRBD1, has no DNA check behind it. TRBV12-2 is a documented pseudogene. The length of the CDR3 is 17 residues.

The rearrangement uses TRBV5-4 and TRBJ2-1; D perhaps matches TRBD2 (7 bases). Germline assignment: CDR1 SGHNT and CDR2 YYREEE (reference sequence). The V gene lost 6 bases and the J gene lost 8 bases, with 18 bases spanning the gap. The CDR3 contains 14 residues. CDR3: CASTGGRGMDEQFF. The CDR3 DNA sequence: TGTGCCAGCACCGGGGGGCGGGGAATGGATGAGCAGTTCTTC. The variable domain in full, completed from reference TRBV5-4 and TRBJ2-1, reads ETGVTQSPTHLIKTRGQQVTLRCSSQSGHNTVSWYQQALGQGPQFIFQYYREEENGRGNFPPRFSGLQFPNYSSELNVNALELDDSALYLCASTGGRGMDEQFFGPGTRLTVL.

This rearrangement joins TRBV6-4 to TRBJ2-7, with 8 bases that match TRBD2. Germline trimming cut 7 bases from V and 0 bases from J; bases unmatched to any gene: 8. This CDR3 spans 15 amino acids. Germline V gene data show CDR1 as MRHNA and CDR2 as SNTAGT. CDR3 DNA sequence: TGTGCCAGCAACAACGGGGGGGGCAACTCCTACGAGCAGTACTTC. Translation: CASNNGGGNSYEQYF.

The chain combines TRBV15 with TRBJ1-5; the D is unclear. Germline V gene sequence: CDR1 LNHNV, CDR2 YYDKDF (reference sequence). This CDR3 region has 15 residues. Trimming removed 0 bases at V and 6 bases at J, with 12 bases between. CDR3 amino acids: CATSRDLSRGQPQHF. The CDR3 nucleotides are TGTGCCACCAGCAGAGATCTGAGCCGCGGTCAGCCCCAGCATTTT. Full variable domain (missing parts from reference TRBV15 and TRBJ1-5): DAMVIQNPRYQVTQFGKPVTLSCSQTLNHNVMYWYQQKSSQAPKLLFHYYDKDFNNEADTPDNFQSRRPNTSFCFLDIRSPGLGDTAMYLCATSRDLSRGQPQHFGDGTRLSIL.

This clone was counted between two and nine times. The V and J genes are TRBV4-1 and TRBJ1-5, with 7 bases aligning to TRBD1. Germline-derived CDR1 and CDR2 are MGHRA and YSYEKL. Unmatched junction bases numbered 9, after V lost 0 bases and J lost 7 bases. The CDR3 consists of 16 residues. The CDR3 spells CASSQEGRQGGQPQHF. CDR3 in DNA: TGCGCCAGCAGCCAAGAGGGGAGACAGGGAGGCCAGCCCCAGCATTTT.

The chain has TRBV7-9 and TRBJ2-7; tentative D call: TRBD1 (7 bases). In germline, CDR1 is SEHNR, CDR2 FQNEAQ (reference sequence). The CDR3 contains 13 residues. With 5 bases removed from V and 4 bases from J, the gap between germline ends came to 12 bases. The CDR3 sequence is CASSRPGGYEQYF. DNA of the CDR3: TGTGCCAGCAGCCGCCCAGGGGGGTACGAGCAGTACTTC.

The chain uses TRBV11-2 and TRBJ2-1; 10 nucleotides align to TRBD2. This CDR3 comprises 19 residues. V dropped 1 base and J dropped 7; count of bases not matched to a gene: 16. CDR1 and CDR2 (germline): SGHAT, FQNNGV. CDR3 loop: CASSLVGTSGTRRWNEQFF. CDR3 nucleotides: TGTGCCAGCAGCTTAGTCGGAACTAGCGGGACAAGGAGATGGAATGAGCAGTTCTTC.

The chain is built from TRBV9 and TRBJ2-1, with 7 bases fitting TRBD2. In germline, CDR1 is SGDLS, CDR2 YYNGEE. After removal of 0 bases from V and 3 bases from J, the junction contained 3 bases not matched to a gene. This CDR3 has 15 amino acids. The CDR3 is CASSVGLADYNEQFF. CDR3 bases: TGTGCCAGCAGCGTAGGGCTAGCGGACTACAATGAGCAGTTCTTC.

The J gene is TRBJ2-7, the V gene TRBV5-1; 11 bases line up with TRBD2. V lost 5 bases and J lost 3; bases outside the gene matches: 4. The CDR3 is 14 amino acids. Germline-derived CDR1 and CDR2 are SGHRS and YFSETQ. Here the CDR3 reads CASSRGTSGYEQYF. The CDR3 DNA reads as TGCGCCAGCAGTCGCGGGACTAGCGGCTACGAGCAGTACTTC.

The CDR3 DNA is TGTGCCATCAGTGAGGCGGGAGGAGAGACCCAGTACTTC. Amino acids: CAISEAGGETQYF. The chain is built from TRBV10-3 and TRBJ2-5; the match to TRBD2 covers 8 bases. J lost 4 bases, V lost 2 bases, and 0 bases had no gene match. This CDR3 is built from 13 residues. CDR1 is ENHRY and CDR2 is SYGVKD in the germline V gene.

V gene TRBV15 combines with J gene TRBJ1-5; D is uncertain. V shed 2 bases and J shed 6 bases, with 11 bases lying between them. The CDR3 length is 14 residues. Germline-derived CDR1 and CDR2 are LNHNV and YYDKDF (reference sequence). In nucleotides, the CDR3 is TGTGCCACCAGCAGACCCAACTCCGGTCAGCCCCAGCATTTT. It translates to CATSRPNSGQPQHF.

The chain is built from TRBV19 and TRBJ1-1; maybe TRBD1 (6 bases). The V and J ends lost 8 bases and 7 bases respectively, with 14 bases between them. CDR1 and CDR2 (germline): LNHDA, SQIVND (reference sequence). This CDR3 has 12 residues. CDR3 in DNA: TGTGCCAGTGGGGGGCCTCTGGGTGAAGCTTTCTTT. It translates to CASGGPLGEAFF.

The V gene is TRBV10-3, the J gene TRBJ1-2; 8 bases map to TRBD1. Germline values: CDR1 ENHRY, CDR2 SYGVKD. With 7 bases clipped from V and 3 bases from J, the junction kept 4 bases outside the gene matches. The CDR3 has 13 amino acids. CDR3: CAINTDRDYGYTF. The CDR3 DNA reads TGTGCCATCAACACGGACAGGGACTATGGCTACACCTTC.

The chain links TRBV7-2 to TRBJ2-3, with D uncertain. V was cut by 1 base and J by 2 bases, with 7 bases left in between. CDR1 is SGHTA, CDR2 FQGNSA, per germline. This CDR3 spans 14 amino acids. The CDR3 loop is CASSLGRATDTQYF. For the CDR3, the DNA is TGTGCCAGCAGCTTAGGGAGAGCCACAGATACGCAGTATTTT.

This clone has a single count. The rearrangement joins TRBV14 to TRBJ2-1; D not certain. The germline V gene encodes CDR1 SGHDN and CDR2 FVKESK. The V gene lost 3 bases and the J gene lost 9 bases, with 18 bases spanning the gap. The CDR3 is made up of 15 amino acids. The CDR3 bases are TGTGCCAGCAGCCATTTAAATGACCGATCTTTTGAGCAGTTCTTC. It translates to CASSHLNDRSFEQFF.

As to this clone: Compared with germline, one end of the junction differs, possibly owing to a read error. The chain is built from TRBV5-1 and TRBJ1-3; no definite D call. Germline V gives CDR1 SGHRS, CDR2 YFSETQ. CDR3 size: 13 residues. CDR3 region: CASRLGIGNTIYF. CDR3 DNA sequence: TGCGCCAGCAGGTTGGGGATTGGAAACACCATATATTTT.

The chain recombines TRBV11-3 with TRBJ2-7, with 8 bases identical to TRBD2. The CDR3 has 13 residues. The germline V gene encodes CDR1 SGHNT and CDR2 YENEEA. Germline trimming cut 5 bases from V and 4 bases from J; bases unmatched to any gene: 4. CDR3 coding DNA: TGTGCCAGCAGCCCGGGGGGGCGTTACGAGCAGTACTTC. Translated, it gives CASSPGGRYEQYF.

A remark on this clone: The CDR3 does not close with the conserved phenylalanine or tryptophan, likely indicating a read error. The DNA is left out, because the CDR3 cannot be placed on it with certainty; the CDR3 is given as TCRdb lists it. The genes are TRBV23-1 and TRBJ1-2; TRBD1, the table's D call, was not compared with the DNA. TRBV23-1 is classed as an ORF, of uncertain function. The CDR3 numbers 11 amino acids, ends counted. This chain's CDR3 is CASPPGTGLPL.

In regard to this clone: Germline is not matched at one junction end, which may reflect a read error. The chain carries TRBV5-1 and TRBJ1-3; the match to TRBD1 covers 8 bases. Germline CDR1 and CDR2: SGHRS and YFSETQ. The CDR3 is made up of 15 amino acids. CDR3 coding DNA: TGCGCCCGCAGCAATCAGGGGGCGAAAGGAAACACCATATATTTT. Residues: CARSNQGAKGNTIYF.